This T cell receptor beta chain was found in a study of T cell changes during pregnancy in multiple sclerosis. The assay was immunoSEQ multiplex PCR, and TCRdb's table has in-frame clones only and misses some. Of about 100,000 clones listed, roughly 90% are singletons. Trimming left V 3 bases short and J 4 bases short, with 15 bases between. Germline lookup yields CDR1 SQVTM and CDR2 ANQGSEA. This CDR3 is 14 amino acids long. Sequenced material: peripheral blood, taken after pregnancy. The V and J genes are TRBV29-1 and TRBJ1-2; no clear D. The sequence came from a female donor with multiple sclerosis, enrolled in a pregnancy study. The CDR3 DNA follows: TGCAGCGTTGACGGGGTAGGGATGGGCTATGGCTACACCTTC. The encoded protein is CSVDGVGMGYGYTF.